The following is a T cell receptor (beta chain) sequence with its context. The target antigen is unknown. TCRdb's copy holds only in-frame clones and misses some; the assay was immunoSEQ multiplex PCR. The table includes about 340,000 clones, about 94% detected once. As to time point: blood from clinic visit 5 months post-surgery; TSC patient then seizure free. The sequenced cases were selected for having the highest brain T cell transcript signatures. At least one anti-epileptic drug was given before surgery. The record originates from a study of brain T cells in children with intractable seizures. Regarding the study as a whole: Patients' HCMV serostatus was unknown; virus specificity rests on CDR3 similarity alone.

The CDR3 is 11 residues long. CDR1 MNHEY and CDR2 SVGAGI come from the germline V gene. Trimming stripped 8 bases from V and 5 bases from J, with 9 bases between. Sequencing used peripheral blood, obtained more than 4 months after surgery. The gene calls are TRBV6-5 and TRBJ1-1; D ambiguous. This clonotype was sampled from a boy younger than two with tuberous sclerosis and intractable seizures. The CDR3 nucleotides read TGTGCCAGCTCAGAATGGACTGAAGCTTTCTTT. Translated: CASSEWTEAFF.